Presented here are 13 T cell receptor beta chains from one specimen sequenced in a study of T-cell memory formation after mild COVID-19. TCRdb reprocessed the 5' RACE reads via MiXCR and lists one record per CDR3 protein. The sample holds roughly 200,000 distinct CDR3 sequences, about a sixth seen once. Source material: PBMCs or a T cell subset sorted from them (not recorded which). These receptors came from an adult woman who had mild COVID-19 (a few samples of this study predate the infection). Cell type and time point are not known.

This clonotype showed up many times. V is TRBV27 and J is TRBJ2-7; D not resolved. Between the trimmed V and J ends, which lost 7 bases and 2 bases, there was a span of 15 bases. Germline V gene lookup returns CDR1 MNHEY and CDR2 SMNVEV (reference sequence). The CDR3 runs 14 residues. CDR3: CASISTDRPYEQYF. Written as DNA, the CDR3 is TGTGCCAGCATCAGCACTGATCGACCCTACGAGCAGTACTTC.

The sample holds a few counts of this clonotype. CDR3 protein: CSARDPQDYGYTF. The CDR3 nucleotides read TGCAGTGCTAGAGATCCCCAAGACTATGGCTACACCTTC. V gene TRBV20-1 combines with J gene TRBJ1-2; D is unresolved. Between the trimmed V and J ends, which lost 0 bases and 3 bases, there was a span of 8 bases. Germline V gives CDR1 DFQATT, CDR2 SNEGSKA (reference sequence). The CDR3 loop spans 13 amino acids.

The chain links TRBV12-3 or TRBV12-4 to TRBJ1-4; D is perhaps TRBD1 (5 bases). This CDR3 is 15 amino acids long. V shed 8 bases and J shed 6 bases, with 19 bases lying between them. The DNA for the CDR3 is TGTGCCAGCCCCACAGGCCGGGGCAGGGATGAAAAACTGTTTTTT. As protein: CASPTGRGRDEKLFF.

The gene calls are TRBV18 and TRBJ1-5; D call uncertain. CDR1 is KGHSH and CDR2 is LQKENI in the germline V gene. V dropped 2 bases and J dropped 0 bases, with 11 bases sitting between them. This CDR3 is 16 amino acids long. CDR3 sequence reads: CASSPGVSHSNQPQHF. CDR3 DNA sequence: TGTGCCAGCTCACCAGGAGTATCTCATAGCAATCAGCCCCAGCATTTT.

This clonotype was observed a few times. The chain is built from TRBV25-1 and TRBJ2-1; possibly TRBD2 for D (7 bases). The V gene's germline CDR1 is MGHDK and CDR2 SYGVNS. Trimming took off 4 bases at V and 4 bases at J, with 17 bases between the two ends. The CDR3 covers 16 residues. The CDR3 nucleotides are TGTGCCAGCAGTGGGGGGCCGCGGGGGACTTACAATGAGCAGTTCTTC. This translates into CASSGGPRGTYNEQFF.

In its sample, this clonotype was seen a few times. V is TRBV9 and J is TRBJ1-3, with D perhaps matching TRBD1 (6 bases). Per the germline V gene, CDR1 is SGDLS and CDR2 is YYNGEE. The CDR3 extends over 16 amino acids. V lost 0 bases and J lost 4, with 14 bases in between. CDR3 sequence reads: CASSVEATGLGNTIYF. As DNA, the CDR3 is TGTGCCAGCAGCGTAGAGGCAACAGGGTTGGGAAACACCATATATTTT. The full variable domain, with the rest looked up from reference TRBV9 and TRBJ1-3, is DSGVTQTPKHLITATGQRVTLRCSPRSGDLSVYWYQQSLDQGLQFLIQYYNGEERAKGNILERFSAQQFPDLHSELNLSSLELGDSALYFCASSVEATGLGNTIYFGEGSWLTVV.

The J gene is TRBJ1-1, the V gene TRBV19, with 9 bases fitting TRBD1. The CDR3 is 14 residues long. Per germline, CDR1 LNHDA and CDR2 SQIVND (reference sequence). V lost 5 bases and J lost 6; bases outside the gene matches: 7. This chain's CDR3 is CASSSDRGLSEAFF. The CDR3 coding sequence is TGTGCCAGTAGTTCGGACAGGGGACTGTCTGAAGCTTTCTTT.

The genes are TRBV12-3 or TRBV12-4 and TRBJ1-2; D ambiguous. The CDR3 has 13 amino acids. Trimming pared 5 bases from V and 8 bases from J, leaving 15 bases between. This CDR3 reads CASSENSELGYTF. The CDR3 coding sequence is TGTGCCAGCAGTGAAAACAGTGAATTGGGCTACACCTTC.

This clonotype was observed a handful of times. The V call is TRBV27, the J call TRBJ2-7; D ambiguous. The V gene lost 5 bases and the J gene lost 4 bases, with 12 bases spanning the gap. The germline CDR1 and CDR2 sequences are MNHEY and SMNVEV (reference sequence). This CDR3 is 13 amino acids long. CDR3 DNA: TGTGCCAGCAGTACCCACAGAAAATACGAGCAGTACTTC. It specifies CASSTHRKYEQYF.

The chain joins TRBV23-1 to TRBJ2-1; 10 bases are shared with TRBD2. TRBV23-1 is recorded as an ORF, its role being uncertain. V gave up 4 bases and J gave up 8 bases; unmatched junction bases: 8. The CDR3 covers 15 residues. The CDR3 nucleotides read TGCGCCAGCAGTCTTCTAGCGGGAGAGGTAGATGAGCAGTTCTTC. It translates to CASSLLAGEVDEQFF.

This clonotype has more than one count but fewer than ten. V usage is TRBV9 and J usage is TRBJ2-1; D gene unclear. Trimming removed 3 bases at V and 4 bases at J, with 17 bases between. The CDR3 totals 16 residues. Looked up from germline, CDR1 is SGDLS and CDR2 is YYNGEE. CDR3 in amino acids: CASSASRAVGYNEQFF. CDR3 in DNA: TGTGCCAGCAGCGCGAGTAGGGCAGTGGGGTACAATGAGCAGTTCTTC.

This clonotype was seen a few times. The rearrangement uses TRBV25-1 and TRBJ1-5; D uncertain. Trimming stripped 6 bases from V and 6 bases from J, with 9 bases between. Germline V CDR1 and CDR2: MGHDK, SYGVNS. The CDR3 is 12 amino acids. CDR3 in DNA: TGTGCCAGCAGGGAGGGTGCTCAGCCCCAGCATTTT. The encoded protein is CASREGAQPQHF.

In its sample, this clonotype was seen a few times. The V gene is TRBV6-2 or TRBV6-3, the J gene TRBJ2-7, with 12 bases lining up with TRBD2. The CDR3 has 15 residues. Losses at the gene ends were 6 bases for V and 3 bases for J; bases not matched to a gene: 6. Germline assignment: CDR1 MNHEY and CDR2 SVGEGT. The CDR3 DNA reads as TGTGCCAGCAGGTCGACTAGCGGGAGTGTCTACGAGCAGTACTTC. It encodes CASRSTSGSVYEQYF.